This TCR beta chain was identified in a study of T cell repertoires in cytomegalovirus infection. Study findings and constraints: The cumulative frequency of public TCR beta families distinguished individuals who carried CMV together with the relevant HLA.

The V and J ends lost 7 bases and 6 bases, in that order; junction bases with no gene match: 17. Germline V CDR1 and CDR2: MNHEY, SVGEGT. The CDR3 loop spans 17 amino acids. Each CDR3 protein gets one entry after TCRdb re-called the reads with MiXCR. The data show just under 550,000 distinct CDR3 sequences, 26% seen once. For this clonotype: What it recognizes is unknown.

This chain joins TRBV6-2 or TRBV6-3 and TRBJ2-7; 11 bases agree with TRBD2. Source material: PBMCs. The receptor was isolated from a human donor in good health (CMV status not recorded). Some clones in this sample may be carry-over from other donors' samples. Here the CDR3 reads CASTLGTLGLAEVEQYF. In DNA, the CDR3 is TGTGCCAGCACTCTCGGGACACTGGGACTAGCGGAGGTCGAGCAGTACTTC.